The 30 T cell receptor beta chains reported below all come from one sample, sequenced in a study of T cells in Graves' hyperthyroidism and ophthalmopathy. RNA transcripts served as the template for amplifying TCR beta CDR3 regions. With the HTBI primer set, the TCR CDR3 went through a first round of RT-PCR. TCRdb redid the calling of the multiplex PCR reads with MiXCR, one entry per CDR3 protein. The sample yields about 420,000 distinct CDR3 sequences, roughly an eighth seen once. The sequencing input was blood. Every receptor here comes from a woman aged 18-29 years with Graves' hyperthyroidism.

The chain combines TRBV2 with TRBJ1-6; TRBD1 agrees at 7 bases. Germline V gene lookup returns CDR1 SNHLY and CDR2 FYNNEI. The ends lost 10 bases at V and 6 bases at J; junction bases unmatched: 9. CDR3 length: 14 amino acids. CDR3 sequence (DNA): TGTGCCATACCTCGGGACAGCCCTAATTCACCCCTCCACTTT. Protein product: CAIPRDSPNSPLHF.

This clonotype was counted ten times or more. The chain is built from TRBV6-2 or TRBV6-3 and TRBJ1-5; TRBD1 aligns across 8 bases. Germline V lookup: CDR1 MNHEY, CDR2 SVGEGT. V trimming: 6 bases; J trimming: 9 bases; junction bases outside the gene matches: 10. The CDR3 has 14 residues. CDR3: CASRVSGGVGPQHF. The CDR3 DNA follows: TGTGCCAGCAGGGTTTCAGGGGGCGTGGGGCCCCAGCATTTT.

This clonotype was seen at least ten times. V is TRBV12-3 or TRBV12-4 and J is TRBJ2-3; 8 nucleotides agree with TRBD2. This CDR3 region has 15 residues. V lost 1 base and J lost 3; bases outside the gene matches: 3. CDR3 nucleotide sequence: TGTGCCAGCAGTTTAGGGCGGGGGGTGACAGATACGCAGTATTTT. Its translation: CASSLGRGVTDTQYF.

This clonotype was seen only a few times. The genes are TRBV27 and TRBJ2-3, with D perhaps being TRBD1 or TRBD2 (5 bases each). Between the trimmed V and J ends, which lost 2 bases and 4 bases, there was a span of 10 bases. The CDR3 spans 14 residues. Germline assignment: CDR1 MNHEY and CDR2 SMNVEV (reference sequence). The CDR3 DNA reads TGTGCCAGCAGTTTAGGGGGAGTCCCAGATACGCAGTATTTT. Translated: CASSLGGVPDTQYF.

This clonotype was detected many times. DNA of the CDR3: TGCGCCAGCAGCTTGGATAGCGTTGGTGAGCAGTTCTTC. As protein: CASSLDSVGEQFF. The chain recombines TRBV5-1 with TRBJ2-1; tentatively, D is TRBD2 (5 bases). CDR1 is SGHRS, CDR2 YFSETQ, per germline. The CDR3 contains 13 residues. V was shortened by 0 bases and J by 9 bases, with 10 bases between the two germline ends.

This clonotype was recorded a few times. This chain connects TRBV6-2 or TRBV6-3 to TRBJ2-7; 9 nucleotides match TRBD1. J was trimmed by 6 bases and V by 8 bases; bases with no gene match: 11. CDR1 and CDR2 (germline): MNHEY, SVGEGT. This CDR3 region has 14 residues. The CDR3 coding sequence is TGTGCCAGCCTTACACCAGGGACAGGGTTCGAGCAGTACTTC. Translation gives CASLTPGTGFEQYF.

This clonotype came up many times. This rearrangement joins TRBV30 to TRBJ2-5; 11 nucleotides match TRBD2. The germline gives CDR1 GTSNPN, CDR2 SVGIG (reference sequence). V dropped 2 bases and J dropped 5; count of bases not matched to a gene: 7. This CDR3 is 15 amino acids long. CDR3 protein: CAWSFLAGGGETQYF. CDR3 nucleotide sequence: TGTGCCTGGAGTTTCCTAGCGGGAGGAGGGGAGACCCAGTACTTC.

This clonotype was counted at least ten times. The rearrangement uses TRBV20-1 and TRBJ1-1, with D unresolved. Germline loops: CDR1 DFQATT, CDR2 SNEGSKA (reference sequence). Between the trimmed V and J ends, which lost 3 bases and 0 bases, there was a span of 11 bases. The CDR3 is made up of 14 amino acids. The CDR3 region has the DNA TGCAGTGCTAGTTATATAGGCCTGAACACTGAAGCTTTCTTT. It encodes CSASYIGLNTEAFF.

At least ten counts were recorded for this clonotype. V gene TRBV4-2 combines with J gene TRBJ1-1; 12 bases are a match to TRBD1. The V gene end was trimmed by 1 base and the J gene end by 11 bases; junction bases not matched to a gene: 11. The germline V gene encodes CDR1 LGHNA and CDR2 YNFKEQ. The CDR3 extends over 16 amino acids. The CDR3 bases are TGTGCCAGCAGCCAAGTTCTACGCGGGACAGGGGGCAAGGCTTTCTTT. It yields the protein CASSQVLRGTGGKAFF.

This clonotype was recorded a few times. The chain recombines TRBV12-3 or TRBV12-4 with TRBJ2-6; 7 bases align to TRBD1. The CDR3 spans 18 residues. J was trimmed by 0 bases and V by 6 bases; bases with no gene match: 11. The CDR3 coding sequence is TGTGCCAGCAGCCCGAATTGGGACAGCCACTCTGGGGCCAACGTCCTGACTTTC. Amino acid sequence: CASSPNWDSHSGANVLTF.

There are a few counts of this clonotype. The V gene is TRBV28, the J gene TRBJ1-5; no definite D call. V was cut by 5 bases and J by 6 bases, with 8 bases left in between. Germline V gene lookup returns CDR1 MDHEN and CDR2 SYDVKM. CDR3 length: 12 residues. CDR3 loop: CASSTSSQPQHF. The CDR3 DNA follows: TGTGCCAGCAGTACCTCCTCTCAGCCCCAGCATTTT.

This clonotype appeared many times. The rearrangement joins TRBV9 to TRBJ1-2; D might be TRBD1 (5 bases). V dropped 3 bases and J dropped 8 bases, with 23 bases sitting between them. CDR1 is SGDLS and CDR2 is YYNGEE in the germline V gene. This CDR3 has 16 residues. This chain's CDR3 is CASSAWGTVDTIGYTF. CDR3 DNA: TGTGCCAGCAGCGCATGGGGGACGGTCGACACTATAGGCTACACCTTC.

This clonotype has at least ten counts. The chain uses TRBV28 and TRBJ1-6; D is unclear. The germline V and J ends were trimmed by 7 bases and 2 bases, with 12 bases remaining between them. CDR1 is MDHEN, CDR2 SYDVKM, per germline. There are 15 residues in the CDR3. CDR3 region: CASTTRQAYNSPLHF. In nucleotides, the CDR3 is TGTGCCAGCACCACTCGACAAGCCTATAATTCACCCCTCCACTTT. The full variable domain, completed using reference TRBV28 and TRBJ1-6, is DVKVTQSSRYLVKRTGEKVFLECVQDMDHENMFWYRQDPGLGLRLIYFSYDVKMKEKGDIPEGYSVSREKKERFSLILESASTNQTSMYLCASTTRQAYNSPLHFGNGTRLTVT.

The rearrangement links TRBV15 to TRBJ2-1; TRBD1 agrees at 9 bases. J lost 8 bases, V lost 2 bases, and 7 bases had no gene match. Germline lookup yields CDR1 LNHNV and CDR2 YYDKDF (reference sequence). The CDR3 contains 15 residues. As DNA, the CDR3 is TGTGCCACCAGCAGACCCGGGACAGGGCCGGATGAGCAGTTCTTC. Residues: CATSRPGTGPDEQFF.

This clonotype was observed at least ten times. The chain has TRBV11-3 and TRBJ2-1, with 8 positions matching TRBD2. This CDR3 has 13 residues. The germline CDR1 and CDR2 sequences are SGHNT and YENEEA. J was trimmed by 10 bases and V by 0 bases; bases with no gene match: 2. CDR3 in DNA: TGTGCCAGCAGCTTAGATCCGGGAGGGGAGCAGTTCTTC. It codes for CASSLDPGGEQFF.

Remarks on this clonotype: The junction departs from germline at one end; a sequencing error may be responsible. J is TRBJ2-1 and V is TRBV3-1; D remains unclear. The CDR3 is 13 amino acids. Germline CDR1 is LGHDT and CDR2 is YNNKEL (reference sequence). CDR3 in DNA: TGTGCCATCAGCATAGGGAACTTCAATGAGCAGTTCTTC. It translates to CAISIGNFNEQFF.

The chain employs TRBV27 and TRBJ2-5, with 7 positions matching TRBD1. The junction had 5 bases not matched to a gene; V was cut back by 5 bases and J by 2 bases. The CDR3 has 14 amino acids. The V gene's germline CDR1 is MNHEY and CDR2 SMNVEV (reference sequence). The CDR3 sequence is CASSPWTGQETQYF. As DNA, the CDR3 is TGTGCCAGCAGTCCTTGGACAGGACAAGAGACCCAGTACTTC.

The genes are TRBV20-1 and TRBJ2-5; 8 nucleotides align to TRBD2. Per germline, CDR1 DFQATT and CDR2 SNEGSKA (reference sequence). Trimming removed 3 bases from V and 1 base from J; junction bases left unmatched: 7. The CDR3 sequence is 15 residues long. The CDR3 is CSASGLAGLQETQYF. The DNA for the CDR3 is TGCAGTGCTAGTGGGCTAGCGGGTCTCCAAGAGACCCAGTACTTC.

This clonotype was counted many times. This chain connects TRBV28 to TRBJ2-7; 10 nucleotides match TRBD1. CDR3 length: 15 amino acids. Germline V gene data show CDR1 as MDHEN and CDR2 as SYDVKM. The V gene end was trimmed by 5 bases and the J gene end by 3 bases; junction bases not matched to a gene: 7. The CDR3 coding sequence is TGTGCCAGCAGTCGCCTAGGACAGGGGGACTACGAGCAGTACTTC. Translation gives CASSRLGQGDYEQYF.

The chain carries TRBV24-1 and TRBJ2-7; D is unclear. This CDR3 region has 14 residues. V was clipped by 12 bases and J by 5 bases, with 22 bases between them. CDR1 and CDR2 from the germline V gene are KGHDR and SFDVKD. The DNA for the CDR3 is TGTGCCCTTCCCCCGGCCCCGGTCGGCCACGAGCAGTACTTC. Translation gives CALPPAPVGHEQYF.

In this sample, this clonotype turned up many times. J is TRBJ2-3 and V is TRBV5-1; possible D gene TRBD2, 5 bases. Trimming stripped 0 bases from V and 5 bases from J, with 19 bases between. There are 17 residues in the CDR3. Germline V gives CDR1 SGHRS, CDR2 YFSETQ. CDR3 in amino acids: CASSLATWEQRQDTQYF. The CDR3 region has the DNA TGCGCCAGCAGCTTGGCCACATGGGAGCAGCGTCAAGATACGCAGTATTTT.

The chain couples TRBV7-9 to TRBJ2-3; 10 nucleotides match TRBD2. Germline-derived CDR1 and CDR2 are SEHNR and FQNEAQ (reference sequence). CDR3 length: 15 residues. V shed 4 bases, J shed 4 bases, and the junction held 5 bases outside the gene matches. CDR3 bases: TGTGCCAGCAGCTCGGCTAGCGGGAGTCCAGATACGCAGTATTTT. It is translated as CASSSASGSPDTQYF.

This clonotype showed up just once. The genes are TRBV6-1 and TRBJ1-1; TRBD1 matches at 10 bases. The CDR3 is 17 residues long. V was clipped by 6 bases and J by 0 bases; unmatched bases: 10. From germline, CDR1 is MNHNS and CDR2 SASEGT. CDR3 nucleotides: TGTGCCAGCAGCGACCCGGGACAGGGGACCATGAACACTGAAGCTTTCTTT. Translated: CASSDPGQGTMNTEAFF.

This clonotype was picked up many times. V is TRBV28 and J is TRBJ1-2, with unresolved D. The CDR3 runs 16 residues. Germline CDR1 reads MDHEN; CDR2 reads SYDVKM. V shed 4 bases and J shed 3 bases, with 18 bases lying between them. CDR3 loop: CASSSHEGGSYYGYTF. The CDR3 DNA sequence: TGTGCCAGCAGTTCACATGAAGGAGGCTCCTACTATGGCTACACCTTC.

This clonotype has ten or more counts. The chain is built from TRBV6-1 and TRBJ2-7; TRBD1 might be the D (6 bases). Germline CDR1 reads MNHNS; CDR2 reads SASEGT. The CDR3 runs to 16 residues. The V gene lost 6 bases and the J gene lost 3 bases, with 21 bases spanning the gap. The CDR3 region is CASSLVMTGGDYEQYF. For the CDR3, the DNA is TGTGCCAGCAGCCTCGTCATGACAGGCGGCGACTACGAGCAGTACTTC.

Remarks on this clonotype: This may come from a read error, since a much larger clone is one base off. The chain employs TRBV2 and TRBJ1-4; 10 bases map to TRBD1. Per germline, CDR1 SNHLY and CDR2 FYNNEI. The length of the CDR3 is 15 residues. V lost 5 bases, J lost 7 bases, and 7 bases stayed unmatched. The chain's CDR3 is CASSPRGQGGEKLFF. The CDR3 DNA sequence: TGTGCCAGCAGTCCGAGAGGACAGGGGGGTGAAAAACTGTTTTTT.

This rearrangement joins TRBV9 to TRBJ2-2, with D possibly being TRBD1 or TRBD2 (5 bases each). Germline assignment: CDR1 SGDLS and CDR2 YYNGEE. Trimming shortened V by 1 base and J by 7 bases, and 20 bases separated the two germline ends. The CDR3 sequence is 17 residues long. The CDR3: CASSVNVARGRIGELFF. CDR3 bases: TGTGCCAGCAGCGTAAACGTCGCGAGGGGACGGATCGGGGAGCTGTTTTTT.

The chain recombines TRBV19 with TRBJ2-4; D not certain. V gave up 1 base and J gave up 2 bases, with 15 bases separating them. Germline lookup yields CDR1 LNHDA and CDR2 SQIVND (reference sequence). This CDR3 spans 17 amino acids. The DNA of the CDR3 is TGTGCCAGTAGTATAGGAACCATGCTGGGCTCCAAAAACATTCAGTACTTC. As protein: CASSIGTMLGSKNIQYF.

This clonotype was detected many times. The rearrangement joins TRBV5-1 to TRBJ2-1; 9 bases fit TRBD2. J gave up 8 bases and V 0 bases, and 6 bases lay outside the gene matches. CDR1 and CDR2 from the germline V gene are SGHRS and YFSETQ. CDR3 size: 15 residues. CDR3 in amino acids: CASSLAVSGSDEQFF. In DNA form, the CDR3 reads TGCGCCAGCAGCTTGGCCGTTAGCGGGAGTGATGAGCAGTTCTTC.

This clonotype was observed at least ten times. The gene calls are TRBV10-3 and TRBJ2-7, with TRBD2 identical over 7 bases. The CDR3 has 15 residues. V shed 10 bases, J shed 7 bases, and the junction held 19 bases outside the gene matches. Germline lookup yields CDR1 ENHRY and CDR2 SYGVKD. In nucleotides, the CDR3 is TGTGCCACCTCGCCCGGTGGGGGAGGGCCTAGGGAGCAGTACTTC. This codes for CATSPGGGGPREQYF.